This note documents a single TCR beta chain sequence. The CDR3 loop spans 13 amino acids. Trimming cost V 3 bases and J 5 bases; bases outside gene matches: 4. Germline CDR1 and CDR2: MGHRA and YSYEKL. TEMRA cells underwent FACS enrichment and CD8+ and CD4+ T cells underwent negative isolation. RNA was extracted with the RNeasy kit, and a quantity of roughly 0.5 to 1 ug was reverse transcribed using random hexamers. Amplification of the TCR beta CDR3 was carried out by immunoSEQ multiplex PCR, which spanned a total of 54 Vbeta and 13 Jbeta segments. TCRdb reprocessed the immunoSEQ multiplex PCR reads via MiXCR and lists one record per CDR3 protein. Seen here are just over 150,000 distinct CDR3 sequences, roughly 95% observed once, and the top ten hold 0.14% to 0.15%. This specimen comes from a study of CD8 T cells in Susac syndrome.

The specimen sequenced was CD8+ T cells from PBMCs. The chain is built from TRBV4-1 and TRBJ2-7; 7 bases match TRBD1. This clonotype originated in a human donor with multiple sclerosis. The CDR3 sequence: CASSQTGINEQYF. The CDR3 coding sequence is TGCGCCAGCAGCCAGACAGGGATCAACGAGCAGTACTTC.